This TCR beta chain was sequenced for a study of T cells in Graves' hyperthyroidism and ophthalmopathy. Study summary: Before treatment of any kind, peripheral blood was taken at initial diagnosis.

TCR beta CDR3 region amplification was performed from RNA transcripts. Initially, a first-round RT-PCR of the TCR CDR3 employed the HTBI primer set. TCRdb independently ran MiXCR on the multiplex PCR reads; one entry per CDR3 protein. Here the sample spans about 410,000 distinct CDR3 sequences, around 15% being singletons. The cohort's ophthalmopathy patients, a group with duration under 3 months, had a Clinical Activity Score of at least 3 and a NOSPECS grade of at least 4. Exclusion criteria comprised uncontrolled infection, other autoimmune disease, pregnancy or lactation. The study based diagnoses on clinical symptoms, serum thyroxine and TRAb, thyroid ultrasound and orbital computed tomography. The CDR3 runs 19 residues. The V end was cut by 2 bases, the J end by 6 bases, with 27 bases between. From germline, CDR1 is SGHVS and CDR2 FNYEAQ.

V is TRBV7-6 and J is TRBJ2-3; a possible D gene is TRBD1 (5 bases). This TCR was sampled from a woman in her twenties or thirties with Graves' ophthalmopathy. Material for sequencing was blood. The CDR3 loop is CASSLKIPGRVVSGDTQYF. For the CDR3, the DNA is TGTGCCAGCAGCTTAAAGATTCCGGGCAGGGTGGTTTCAGGGGATACGCAGTATTTT.